This TCR beta chain was retrieved from a study of OX40 agonist ivuxolimab in advanced cancers. On the study more broadly: Males comprised about 78% of the group, whose mean age was roughly 60 years (range roughly 23 to 80).

The repertoire was sequenced with immunoSEQ multiplex PCR; TCRdb's copy has only in-frame clones and lacks some. Of over 8,000 clones in the sample, about 80% were seen once. V dropped 7 bases and J dropped 0; count of bases not matched to a gene: 10. In germline, CDR1 is SNHLY, CDR2 FYNNEI. There are 17 residues in the CDR3. The input for sequencing was CD4+ or CD8+ T cells sorted from blood, taken in a trial of the OX40 agonist ivuxolimab. This clonotype originated in an adult with an advanced solid tumor such as melanoma, head and neck, liver or kidney cancer. This rearrangement joins TRBV2 to TRBJ2-1; 9 nucleotides match TRBD1. The CDR3 loop is CASKSQGAPLSYNEQFF. CDR3 nucleotide sequence: TGTGCCAGCAAATCACAGGGGGCCCCCCTCTCCTACAATGAGCAGTTCTTC.